What follows are 17 T cell receptor beta chains derived from one specimen sequenced in a study of technical replicates of blood from several donors. Only in-frame clones appear in the TCRdb table, and some are missing; sequencing was by immunoSEQ multiplex PCR. The sample holds under 85,000 clones; 92% are singletons and the top ten take over 0.35%. Sequenced input: T cells isolated from PBMCs. These receptors were collected from a human donor in good health.

The CDR3 DNA sequence: TGTGCCATCAGTGAATCAGGTGACGGGGCCAACGTCCTGACTTTC. Amino acid sequence: CAISESGDGANVLTF. The gene calls are TRBV10-3 and TRBJ2-6; D not resolved. V was shortened by 3 bases and J by 4 bases, with 10 bases between the two germline ends. The germline V gene has CDR1 ENHRY and CDR2 SYGVKD. The CDR3 is 15 amino acids.

The gene calls are TRBV27 and TRBJ1-2; 8 positions match TRBD1. Looked up from germline, CDR1 is MNHEY and CDR2 is SMNVEV (reference sequence). The CDR3 is made up of 11 amino acids. V was clipped by 8 bases and J by 8 bases; unmatched bases: 4. The CDR3 is CASGQGWGYTF. The CDR3 DNA reads as TGTGCCAGCGGACAGGGATGGGGCTACACCTTC.

The chain recombines TRBV25-1 with TRBJ2-7, with a weak D call TRBD2 (6 bases). CDR3 length: 15 amino acids. The germline V gene has CDR1 MGHDK and CDR2 SYGVNS. Between the trimmed V and J ends, which lost 10 bases and 0 bases, there was a span of 19 bases. The CDR3 coding sequence is TGTGCCACCTCAGCTGGGCTAGCGAGCTCCTACGAGCAGTACTTC. Protein sequence: CATSAGLASSYEQYF.

V is TRBV11-2 and J is TRBJ2-2, with TRBD1 matching 7 bases. CDR1 is SGHAT and CDR2 is FQNNGV in the germline V gene. The CDR3 has 15 residues. The trim removed 5 bases at V and 5 bases at J, leaving 8 bases unmatched. CDR3 loop: CASSRGGTATGELFF. CDR3 DNA sequence: TGTGCCAGCAGCCGAGGTGGGACAGCAACCGGGGAGCTGTTTTTT.

The rearrangement uses TRBV4-1 and TRBJ1-2, with D possibly TRBD1 on 6 matching bases. The CDR3 sequence is 15 residues long. CDR1 and CDR2 (germline): MGHRA, YSYEKL. The ends were cut back, 0 bases at V and 7 bases at J, with 15 bases in the middle. CDR3 sequence reads: CASSQDRTEVRGYTF. The DNA of the CDR3 is TGCGCCAGCAGCCAAGATCGGACAGAAGTTCGTGGCTACACCTTC.

V gene TRBV6-1 combines with J gene TRBJ1-1; 8 positions match TRBD1. The CDR3 spans 14 residues. V shed 6 bases and J 0 bases; nucleotides not matched to a gene: 3. Per the germline V gene, CDR1 is MNHNS and CDR2 is SASEGT. CDR3 region: CASRGTGLNTEAFF. CDR3 DNA sequence: TGTGCCAGCAGGGGGACAGGTTTGAACACTGAAGCTTTCTTT.

The chain links TRBV7-7 to TRBJ2-1; 10 bases map to TRBD2. The V gene end was trimmed by 5 bases and the J gene end by 6 bases; junction bases not matched to a gene: 7. Germline values: CDR1 SSHAT, CDR2 FNYEAQ (reference sequence). This CDR3 has 15 residues. The DNA of the CDR3 is TGTGCCAGCAGCCCTGGACTAGCGGTGACCAATGAGCAGTTCTTC. Translation gives CASSPGLAVTNEQFF.

The rearrangement joins TRBV6-4 to TRBJ2-2; TRBD2 aligns across 7 bases. Germline CDR1 MRHNA, CDR2 SNTAGT. This CDR3 has 14 amino acids. V shed 7 bases, J shed 3 bases, and the junction held 5 bases outside the gene matches. The CDR3 protein is CASKSGTHTGELFF. The CDR3 DNA reads TGTGCCAGCAAAAGCGGGACCCACACCGGGGAGCTGTTTTTT.

This chain uses TRBV30 with TRBJ1-2, with D possibly being TRBD1 (5 bases). Germline CDR1 GTSNPN, CDR2 SVGIG (reference sequence). The CDR3 length is 14 residues. V lost 5 bases, J lost 2 bases, and 15 bases lay in between. The CDR3, as DNA: TGTGCCTGGGCAATTAAGAGACAGAACTATGGCTACACCTTC. Translated: CAWAIKRQNYGYTF. The full variable domain, completed using reference TRBV30 and TRBJ1-2, is SQTIHQWPATLVQPVGSPLSLECTVEGTSNPNLYWYRQAAGRGLQLLFYSVGIGQISSEVPQNLSASRPQDRQFILSSKKLLLSDSGFYLCAWAIKRQNYGYTFGSGTRLTVV.

The chain has TRBV19 and TRBJ1-4; D is uncertain. This CDR3 contains 13 residues. With 7 bases removed from V and 7 bases from J, the gap between germline ends came to 13 bases. Germline CDR1 LNHDA, CDR2 SQIVND (reference sequence). This CDR3 reads CASKGLGSEKLFF. CDR3 coding DNA: TGTGCCAGTAAGGGATTGGGGAGTGAAAAACTGTTTTTT. Based on the CDR3 plus reference TRBV19 and TRBJ1-4, the full variable domain is DGGITQSPKYLFRKEGQNVTLSCEQNLNHDAMYWYRQDPGQGLRLIYYSQIVNDFQKGDIAEGYSVSREKKESFPLTVTSAQKNPTAFYLCASKGLGSEKLFFGSGTQLSVL.

This chain uses TRBV30 with TRBJ2-1, with 8 bases matching TRBD2. The V segment lost 4 bases and the J segment 0 bases; nucleotides outside the gene matches: 5. Germline values: CDR1 GTSNPN, CDR2 SVGIG (reference sequence). The CDR3 sequence is 15 residues long. The CDR3 DNA reads TGTGCCTGGACCCTCGCGGGAGGCTCCTACAATGAGCAGTTCTTC. This sequence encodes CAWTLAGGSYNEQFF.

In its sample, this clone was seen once. The chain combines TRBV7-3 with TRBJ2-1; 9 bases fit TRBD2. Trimming removed 1 base from V and 5 bases from J; junction bases left unmatched: 3. The CDR3 is 15 amino acids. Germline V gives CDR1 SGHTA, CDR2 FQGTGA. Written as DNA, the CDR3 is TGTGCCAGCAGCTTAAGGGCTAGCGGGGACAATGAGCAGTTCTTC. Its translation is CASSLRASGDNEQFF.

The chain recombines TRBV9 with TRBJ2-7; 10 bases agree with TRBD1. The CDR3 has 14 residues. Looked up from germline, CDR1 is SGDLS and CDR2 is YYNGEE. The V segment lost 0 bases and the J segment 3 bases; nucleotides outside the gene matches: 0. The CDR3 sequence: CASSVGDRGYEQYF. The CDR3 bases are TGTGCCAGCAGCGTAGGGGACAGGGGCTACGAGCAGTACTTC.

The chain couples TRBV6-1 to TRBJ1-1; tentatively, D is TRBD1 (6 bases). The germline gives CDR1 MNHNS, CDR2 SASEGT. CDR3 size: 12 residues. As DNA, the CDR3 is TGTGGCTGTCAGACCAGGGGTTATGAAGCTTTCTTT. Protein sequence: CGCQTRGYEAFF.

The chain has TRBV27 and TRBJ1-1, with TRBD1 matching 7 bases. Germline CDR1 reads MNHEY; CDR2 reads SMNVEV (reference sequence). V lost 3 bases and J lost 4; bases outside the gene matches: 8. The CDR3 sequence is 15 residues long. The CDR3 spells CASSLGTEVTTEAFF. For the CDR3, the DNA is TGTGCCAGCAGTTTGGGGACAGAGGTAACCACTGAAGCTTTCTTT.

This clone has just a few counts. The rearrangement joins TRBV19 to TRBJ2-4; D is possibly TRBD2 (6 bases). Germline CDR1 reads LNHDA; CDR2 reads SQIVND (reference sequence). The CDR3 is made up of 12 amino acids. Between the trimmed V and J ends, which lost 10 bases and 6 bases, there was a span of 13 bases. This CDR3 is CATSPGRNIQYF. Here the CDR3 DNA reads TGTGCCACCTCCCCCGGGAGAAACATTCAGTACTTC.

The J gene is TRBJ2-7, the V gene TRBV28; D gene unclear. CDR3 length: 11 amino acids. Germline V CDR1 and CDR2: MDHEN, SYDVKM. Deletions cut 4 bases from V and 5 bases from J, with 6 bases between. The CDR3 loop is CASSYIHEQYF. The CDR3 nucleotides are TGTGCCAGCAGTTACATACACGAGCAGTACTTC.